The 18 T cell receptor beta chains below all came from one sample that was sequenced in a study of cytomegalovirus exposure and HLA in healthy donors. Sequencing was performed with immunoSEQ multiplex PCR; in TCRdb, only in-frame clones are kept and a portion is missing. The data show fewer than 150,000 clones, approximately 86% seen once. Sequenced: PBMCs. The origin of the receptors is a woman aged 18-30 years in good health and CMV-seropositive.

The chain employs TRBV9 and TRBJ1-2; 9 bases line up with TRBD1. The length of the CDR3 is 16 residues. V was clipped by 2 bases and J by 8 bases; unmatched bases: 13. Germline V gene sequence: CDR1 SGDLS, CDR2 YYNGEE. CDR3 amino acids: CASSVYTTSTGGGYTF. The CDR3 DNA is TGTGCCAGCAGCGTCTACACCACGTCAACAGGGGGCGGCTACACCTTC.

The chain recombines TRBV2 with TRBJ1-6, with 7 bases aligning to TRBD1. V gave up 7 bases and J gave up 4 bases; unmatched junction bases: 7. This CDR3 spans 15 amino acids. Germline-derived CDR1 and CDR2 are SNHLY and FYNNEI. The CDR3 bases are TGTGCCAGCATCCCCGGGGACAGTTATAATTCACCCCTCCACTTT. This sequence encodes CASIPGDSYNSPLHF.

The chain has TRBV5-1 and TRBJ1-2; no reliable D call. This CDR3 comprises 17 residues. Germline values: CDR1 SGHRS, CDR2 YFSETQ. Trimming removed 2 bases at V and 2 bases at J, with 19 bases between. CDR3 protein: CASSLRRNGRLNYGYTF. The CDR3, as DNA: TGCGCCAGCAGCTTAAGGAGAAACGGACGACTAAACTATGGCTACACCTTC.

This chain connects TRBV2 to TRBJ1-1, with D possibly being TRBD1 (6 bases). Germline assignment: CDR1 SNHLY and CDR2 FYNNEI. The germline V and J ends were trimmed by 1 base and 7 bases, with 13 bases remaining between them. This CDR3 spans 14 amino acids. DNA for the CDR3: TGTGCCAGCAGTGAAGATGGGGGGGCGGGTGAAGCTTTCTTT. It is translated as CASSEDGGAGEAFF.

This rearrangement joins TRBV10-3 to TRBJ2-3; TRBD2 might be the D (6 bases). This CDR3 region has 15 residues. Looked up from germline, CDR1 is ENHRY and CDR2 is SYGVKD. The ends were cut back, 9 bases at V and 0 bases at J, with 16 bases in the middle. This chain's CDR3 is CAIQSAGTSTDTQYF. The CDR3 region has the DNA TGTGCCATTCAAAGTGCTGGGACTAGCACAGATACGCAGTATTTT.

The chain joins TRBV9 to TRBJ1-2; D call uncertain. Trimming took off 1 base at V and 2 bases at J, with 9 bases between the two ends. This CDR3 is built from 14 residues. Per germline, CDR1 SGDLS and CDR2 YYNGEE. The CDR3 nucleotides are TGTGCCAGCAGCGTATTTGACACCAACTATGGCTACACCTTC. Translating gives CASSVFDTNYGYTF.

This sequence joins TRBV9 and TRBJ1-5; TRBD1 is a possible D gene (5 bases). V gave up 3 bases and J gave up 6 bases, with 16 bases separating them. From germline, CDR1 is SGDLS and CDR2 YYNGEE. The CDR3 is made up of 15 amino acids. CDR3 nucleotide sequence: TGTGCCAGCAGCGCAAGTGGACAACAAAGTCAGCCCCAGCATTTT. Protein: CASSASGQQSQPQHF.

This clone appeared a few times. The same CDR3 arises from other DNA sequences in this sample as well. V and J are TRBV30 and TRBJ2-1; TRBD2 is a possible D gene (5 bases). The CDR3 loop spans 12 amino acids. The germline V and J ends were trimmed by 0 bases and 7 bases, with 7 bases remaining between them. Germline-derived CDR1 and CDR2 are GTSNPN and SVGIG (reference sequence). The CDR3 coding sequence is TGTGCCTGGAGTGTAAGAGGGAATGAGCAGTTCTTC. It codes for CAWSVRGNEQFF. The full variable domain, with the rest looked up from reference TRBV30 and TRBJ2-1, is SQTIHQWPATLVQPVGSPLSLECTVEGTSNPNLYWYRQAAGRGLQLLFYSVGIGQISSEVPQNLSASRPQDRQFILSSKKLLLSDSGFYLCAWSVRGNEQFFGPGTRLTVL.

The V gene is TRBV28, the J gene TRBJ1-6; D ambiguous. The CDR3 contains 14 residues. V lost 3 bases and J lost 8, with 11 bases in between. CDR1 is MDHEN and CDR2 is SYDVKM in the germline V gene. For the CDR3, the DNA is TGTGCCAGCAGTTTGGAAAGGGAGTATTCACCCCTCCACTTT. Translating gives CASSLEREYSPLHF. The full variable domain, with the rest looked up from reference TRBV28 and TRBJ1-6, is DVKVTQSSRYLVKRTGEKVFLECVQDMDHENMFWYRQDPGLGLRLIYFSYDVKMKEKGDIPEGYSVSREKKERFSLILESASTNQTSMYLCASSLEREYSPLHFGNGTRLTVT.

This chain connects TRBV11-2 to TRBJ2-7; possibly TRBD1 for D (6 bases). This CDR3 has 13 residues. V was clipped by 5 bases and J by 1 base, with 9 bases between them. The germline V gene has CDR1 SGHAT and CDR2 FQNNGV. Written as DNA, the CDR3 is TGTGCCAGCAGCCTGGACAGATCCTACGAGCAGTACTTC. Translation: CASSLDRSYEQYF. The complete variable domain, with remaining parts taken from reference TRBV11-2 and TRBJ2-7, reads EAGVAQSPRYKIIEKRQSVAFWCNPISGHATLYWYQQILGQGPKLLIQFQNNGVVDDSQLPKDRFSAERLKGVDSTLKIQPAKLEDSAVYLCASSLDRSYEQYFGPGTRLTVT.

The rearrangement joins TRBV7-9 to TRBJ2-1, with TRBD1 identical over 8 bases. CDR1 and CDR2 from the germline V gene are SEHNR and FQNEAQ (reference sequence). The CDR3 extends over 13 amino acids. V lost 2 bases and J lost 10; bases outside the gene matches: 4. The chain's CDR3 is CASSLTGGPEQFF. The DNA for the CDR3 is TGTGCCAGCAGCTTAACAGGGGGTCCAGAGCAGTTCTTC.

The DNA of the CDR3 is TGTGCCAGCAGCCCCCCCGGGGTTCTCTATGGCTACACCTTC. It specifies CASSPPGVLYGYTF. The chain joins TRBV14 to TRBJ1-2; no clear D. The CDR3 runs to 14 residues. V lost 4 bases, J lost 4 bases, and 13 bases lay in between. Germline V gives CDR1 SGHDN, CDR2 FVKESK.

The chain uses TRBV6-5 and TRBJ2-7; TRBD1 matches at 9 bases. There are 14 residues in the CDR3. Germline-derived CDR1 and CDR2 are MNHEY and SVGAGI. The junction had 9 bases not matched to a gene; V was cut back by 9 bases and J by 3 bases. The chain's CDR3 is CASRTGQGNYEQYF. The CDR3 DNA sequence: TGTGCCAGTCGGACGGGACAGGGTAACTACGAGCAGTACTTC.

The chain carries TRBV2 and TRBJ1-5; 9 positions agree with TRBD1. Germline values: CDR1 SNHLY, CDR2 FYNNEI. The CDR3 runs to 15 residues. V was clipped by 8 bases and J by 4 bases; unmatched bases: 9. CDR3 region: CASGGQGSANQPQHF. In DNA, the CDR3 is TGTGCCAGCGGGGGACAGGGAAGTGCTAATCAGCCCCAGCATTTT.

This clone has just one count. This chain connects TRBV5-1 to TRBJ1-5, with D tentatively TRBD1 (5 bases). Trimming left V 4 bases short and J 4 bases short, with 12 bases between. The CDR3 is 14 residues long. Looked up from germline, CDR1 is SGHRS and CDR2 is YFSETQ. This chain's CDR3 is CASSRGGGNQPQHF. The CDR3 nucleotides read TGCGCCAGCAGCCGGGGCGGGGGGAATCAGCCCCAGCATTTT.

The CDR3 DNA follows: TGTGCCAGCGTGGGGGGAGGGAACACTGAAGCTTTCTTT. Translated: CASVGGGNTEAFF. The rearrangement joins TRBV6-1 to TRBJ1-1; weak D call: TRBD1 (5 bases). CDR1 and CDR2 from the germline V gene are MNHNS and SASEGT. Trimming removed 8 bases from V and 1 base from J, with 11 bases in between. The CDR3 has 13 amino acids.

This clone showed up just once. CDR3 residues: CASSPRFQVKETQYF. CDR3 DNA: TGTGCCAGCAGCCCGAGATTCCAGGTTAAAGAGACCCAGTACTTC. This chain joins TRBV7-9 and TRBJ2-5; no firm D call. CDR1 SEHNR and CDR2 FQNEAQ come from the germline V gene (reference sequence). The CDR3 totals 15 residues. V was pared by 5 bases and J by 3 bases, with 16 bases between.

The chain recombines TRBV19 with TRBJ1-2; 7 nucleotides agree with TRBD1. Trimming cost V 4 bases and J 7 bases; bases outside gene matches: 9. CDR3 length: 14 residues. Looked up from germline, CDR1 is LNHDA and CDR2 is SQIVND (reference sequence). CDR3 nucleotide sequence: TGTGCCAGTAGTACCCTCCTGACAGGGAGTGGCTACACCTTC. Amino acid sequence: CASSTLLTGSGYTF. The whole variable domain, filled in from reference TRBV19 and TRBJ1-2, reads DGGITQSPKYLFRKEGQNVTLSCEQNLNHDAMYWYRQDPGQGLRLIYYSQIVNDFQKGDIAEGYSVSREKKESFPLTVTSAQKNPTAFYLCASSTLLTGSGYTFGSGTRLTVV.